This T cell receptor (beta chain) was documented in a study of Ad26.COV2.S vaccination and SARS-CoV-2 variants. Study-wide results and limits: Measurement of non-spike TCR breadth gave similar results in vaccine and placebo recipients. Higher spike-specific TCR breadth was found in vaccine recipients than in placebo recipients.

Note on this clone: Its antigen is not identified.

Unmatched junction bases numbered 5, after V lost 6 bases and J lost 0 bases. CDR1 and CDR2 (germline): MNHEY, SVGAGI. The CDR3 runs 15 residues. Profiled with immunoSEQ multiplex PCR; TCRdb holds only in-frame clones, not every one. The sample consists of over 110,000 clones, 80% to 90% of them appearing once. The chain combines TRBV6-5 with TRBJ1-1, with TRBD1 matching over 9 bases. The receptor's source is a human donor who had recovered from COVID-19. The sequencing here drew on peripheral blood, taken after recovery from COVID-19. The CDR3, as DNA: TGTGCCAGCAGCGGGACAGGGATTATGAACACTGAAGCTTTCTTT. Encoded protein: CASSGTGIMNTEAFF.